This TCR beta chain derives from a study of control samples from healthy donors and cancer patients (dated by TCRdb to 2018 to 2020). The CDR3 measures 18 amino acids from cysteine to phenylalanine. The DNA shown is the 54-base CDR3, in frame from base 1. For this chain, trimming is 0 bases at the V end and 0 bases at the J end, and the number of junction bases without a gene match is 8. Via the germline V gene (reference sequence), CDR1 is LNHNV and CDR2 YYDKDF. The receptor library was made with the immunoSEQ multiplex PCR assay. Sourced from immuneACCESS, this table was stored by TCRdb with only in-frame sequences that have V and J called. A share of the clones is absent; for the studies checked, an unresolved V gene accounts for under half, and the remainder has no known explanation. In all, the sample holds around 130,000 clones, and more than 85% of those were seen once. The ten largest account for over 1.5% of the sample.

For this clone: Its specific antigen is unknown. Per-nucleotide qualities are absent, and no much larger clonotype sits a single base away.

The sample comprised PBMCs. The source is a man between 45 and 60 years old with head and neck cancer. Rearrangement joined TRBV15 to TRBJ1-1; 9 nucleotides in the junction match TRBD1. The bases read TGTGCCACCAGCAGAGACGTTCTGGGGACAGGGATGAACACTGAAGCTTTCTTT. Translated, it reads CATSRDVLGTGMNTEAFF.